These T cell receptor beta chains were read from a single sample in a study of beta chain features in type 1 diabetes. Assay used: immunoSEQ multiplex PCR; TCRdb lists only in-frame clones, some missing. This sample has hundreds of thousands of clones, with 14% found just once. The specimen was naive CD4+ T cells from blood. These receptors originate from a man aged 25-40 years in good health. Each CDR3 is given with its conserved first and last residue. D genes are given only for firm matches. Some rows have no size entry. The others give once, few or many, or a class for an expanded clone.

d_gene,v_gene,j_gene,abundance,CDR3nt,CDR3aa
TRBD1,TRBV29-1,TRBJ1-5,.,TGCAGCGTTTCCGGGACAGGCTCAACCGATAGCAATCAGCCCCAGCATTTT,CSVSGTGSTDSNQPQHF
.,TRBV30,TRBJ2-4,.,TGTGCCTGGAGTCTCGGGACATCCCCCCACATTCAGTACTTC,CAWSLGTSPHIQYF
.,TRBV4-1,TRBJ1-3,.,TGCGCCAGCAGCCCCACGGGAAACACCATATATTTT,CASSPTGNTIYF
.,TRBV7-9,TRBJ2-3,few,TGTGCCAGCAGCTTTATTAAGGGCCGGAACACAGATACGCAGTATTTT,CASSFIKGRNTDTQYF
.,TRBV6-5,TRBJ2-5,few,TGTGCCAGCAGCACCGGGGAGACCCAGTACTTC,CASSTGETQYF
.,TRBV10-3,TRBJ2-1,few,TGTGCCATCAGTGAGTCGGGTCGAGCGCGGCTCAACAATGAGCAGTTCTTC,CAISESGRARLNNEQFF
.,TRBV30,TRBJ2-1,few,TGTGCCTGGAGTGTACCTTGGGGTTCCTACAATGAGCAGTTCTTC,CAWSVPWGSYNEQFF
TRBD1,TRBV27,TRBJ2-7,.,TGTGCCAGCAGTTCCACCGGGACAGGGAGCTCCTACGAGCAGTACTTC,CASSSTGTGSSYEQYF
.,TRBV14,TRBJ2-3,many,TGTGCCAGCAGCGCAACTCGGGGTGTGGATACGCAGTATTTT,CASSATRGVDTQYF
.,TRBV6-1,TRBJ1-1,.,TGTGCCAGCAGTGACGTTGGCAGGGTGGAATTCGGAGCTTTCTTT,CASSDVGRVEFGAFF
TRBD2,TRBV29-1,TRBJ2-3,.,TGCAGCGTGTTAGCGGGGGGGCCTTTTGATGCTTTCGCAGATACGCAGTATTTT,CSVLAGGPFDAFADTQYF
.,TRBV7-9,TRBJ2-5,many,TGTGCCACCAACGTGGGGCAGGAGACCCAGTACTTC,CATNVGQETQYF
.,TRBV7-2,TRBJ2-7,.,TGTGCCAGCAGCTTAGCGGAAGGGCAGGGGAGGTACGAGCAGTACTTC,CASSLAEGQGRYEQYF
.,TRBV4-3,TRBJ1-2,.,TGCGCCAGCAGCCCGAACAGCCGCGGGGGTGATGGCTACACCTTC,CASSPNSRGGDGYTF
.,TRBV5-4,TRBJ1-1,few,TGTGCCAGCAGCAAGACCTTGGGCACTGAAGCTTTCTTT,CASSKTLGTEAFF
.,TRBV13,TRBJ2-1,few,TGTGCCAGCAGCCCCGGACTTGTCTCCTACAATGAGCAGTTCTTC,CASSPGLVSYNEQFF
.,TRBV7-2,TRBJ1-2,.,TGTGCCAGCAGCTTAGGTAACAGGCCAACGGCCTATGGCTACACCTTC,CASSLGNRPTAYGYTF
.,TRBV7-9,TRBJ2-7,.,TGTGCCAGCAGCCTACAGACGAGGGGAGCCTACGAGCAGTACTTC,CASSLQTRGAYEQYF
.,TRBV5-1,TRBJ2-5,few,TGCGCCAGCAGCGGCGGCTCTATGGGAGAGACCCAGTACTTC,CASSGGSMGETQYF
.,TRBV12-5,TRBJ2-3,few,TGTGCTAGTGGTTTACCGGGCCGGGTGGGCACGCAGTATTTT,CASGLPGRVGTQYF
.,TRBV5-4,TRBJ2-1,few,TGTGCCAGCAGCGTTCCTCCCTCCTACAATGAGCAGTTCTTC,CASSVPPSYNEQFF
TRBD1,TRBV5-4,TRBJ2-3,.,TGTGCCAGCAGCTTGGCCCGGGACAGAAGCACAGATACGCAGTATTTT,CASSLARDRSTDTQYF